The sequence of this TCR beta chain was determined in a study of regulatory T cells in long-lasting Graves disease. Study results and limitations: Segments TRBV28, TRBJ1-2 and TRBJ2-5 showed preferential usage in persistent disease. The sample size was small, and this may have reduced accuracy.

This clonotype appeared many times. The target antigen is unknown. Building the TCR beta libraries relied on iRepertoire HTBI primers, and CDR3 regions underwent Arm-PCR. TCRdb recomputed calls from the multiplex PCR reads with MiXCR, one row per CDR3 protein. The sample shows 350,000 to 400,000 distinct CDR3 sequences, around 15% of them seen only once. The germline gives CDR1 SGHTA, CDR2 FQGNSA. CDR3 size: 14 residues. V lost 7 bases to trimming and J lost 4 bases; unmatched junction nucleotides: 7. Stated time point: newly diagnosed GD, antithyroid drugs for less than 3 months. Following extraction of RNA from PBMCs, that RNA was used to make the TCR library. Graves' disease diagnosis relied on American Thyroid Association guidelines.

The TCR sequence derives from a female donor with Graves disease. The material sequenced was peripheral blood mononuclear cells (PBMCs), taken at new diagnosis, from a patient treated with antithyroid drugs. The chain recombines TRBV7-2 with TRBJ2-5, with 9 bases that match TRBD2. The CDR3 DNA sequence: TGTGCCAGCAAGCTGGCGGGAGGGGGAGAGACCCAGTACTTC. It yields the protein CASKLAGGGETQYF.